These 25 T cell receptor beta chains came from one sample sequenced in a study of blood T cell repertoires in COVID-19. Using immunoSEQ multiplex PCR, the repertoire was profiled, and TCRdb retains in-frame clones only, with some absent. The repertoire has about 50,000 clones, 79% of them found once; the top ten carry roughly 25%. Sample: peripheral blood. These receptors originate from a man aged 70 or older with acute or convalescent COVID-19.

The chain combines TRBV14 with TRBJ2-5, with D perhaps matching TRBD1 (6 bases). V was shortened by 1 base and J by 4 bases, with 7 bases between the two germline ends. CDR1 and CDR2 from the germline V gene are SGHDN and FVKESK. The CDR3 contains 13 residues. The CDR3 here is CASSQVRGETQYF. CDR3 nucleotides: TGTGCCAGCAGCCAAGTCAGGGGAGAGACCCAGTACTTC.

The CDR3 DNA reads as TGTGCCAGCAGCCCAGACAGAGACACTGAAGCTTTCTTT. It is translated as CASSPDRDTEAFF. The J gene is TRBJ1-1, the V gene TRBV11-2, with D tentatively TRBD1 (5 bases). This CDR3 has 13 amino acids. Germline values: CDR1 SGHAT, CDR2 FQNNGV. The ends were cut back, 5 bases at V and 3 bases at J, with 10 bases in the middle.

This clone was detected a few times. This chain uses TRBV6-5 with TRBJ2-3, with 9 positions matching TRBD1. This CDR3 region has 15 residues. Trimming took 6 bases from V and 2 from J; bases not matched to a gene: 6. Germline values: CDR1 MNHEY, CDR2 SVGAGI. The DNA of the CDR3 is TGTGCCAGCAGAGCCGGGACAGGGAACACAGATACGCAGTATTTT. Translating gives CASRAGTGNTDTQYF.

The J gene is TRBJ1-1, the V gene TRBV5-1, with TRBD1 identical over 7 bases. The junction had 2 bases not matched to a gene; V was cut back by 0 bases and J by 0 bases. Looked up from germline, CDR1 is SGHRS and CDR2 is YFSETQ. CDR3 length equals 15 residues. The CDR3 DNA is TGCGCCAGCAGCTTGGGACAGGGAGTGAACACTGAAGCTTTCTTT. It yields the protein CASSLGQGVNTEAFF.

The CDR3 sequence: CASMRGRTDTQYF. The DNA of the CDR3 is TGTGCCAGCATGCGGGGGCGCACAGATACGCAGTATTTT. V gene TRBV6-5 combines with J gene TRBJ2-3, with a weak D call TRBD2 (7 bases). V lost 7 bases and J lost 1, with 9 bases in between. CDR1 and CDR2 (germline): MNHEY, SVGAGI. The CDR3 is made up of 13 amino acids.

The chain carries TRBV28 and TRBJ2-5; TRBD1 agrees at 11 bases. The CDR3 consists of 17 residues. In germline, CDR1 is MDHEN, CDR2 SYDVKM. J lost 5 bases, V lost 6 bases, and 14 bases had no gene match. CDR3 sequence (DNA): TGTGCCAGCAGGAGAGGGACAGGGGGTCTCACCCAGGAGACCCAGTACTTC. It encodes CASRRGTGGLTQETQYF.

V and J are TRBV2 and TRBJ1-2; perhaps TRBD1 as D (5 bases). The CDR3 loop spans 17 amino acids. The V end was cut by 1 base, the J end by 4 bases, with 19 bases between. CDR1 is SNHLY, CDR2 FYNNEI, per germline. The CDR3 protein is CASSEESLGQSSYGYTF. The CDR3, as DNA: TGTGCCAGCAGTGAAGAATCTCTGGGGCAGAGCAGCTATGGCTACACCTTC. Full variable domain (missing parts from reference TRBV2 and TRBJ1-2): EPEVTQTPSHQVTQMGQEVILRCVPISNHLYFYWYRQILGQKVEFLVSFYNNEISEKSEIFDDQFSVERPDGSNFTLKIRSTKLEDSAMYFCASSEESLGQSSYGYTFGSGTRLTVV.

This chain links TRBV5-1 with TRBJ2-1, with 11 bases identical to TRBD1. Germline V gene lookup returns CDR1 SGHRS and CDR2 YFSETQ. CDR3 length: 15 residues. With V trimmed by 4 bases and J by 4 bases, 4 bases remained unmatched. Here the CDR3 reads CASSPGQGAYNEQFF. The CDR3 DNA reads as TGCGCCAGCAGCCCTGGACAGGGGGCTTACAATGAGCAGTTCTTC.

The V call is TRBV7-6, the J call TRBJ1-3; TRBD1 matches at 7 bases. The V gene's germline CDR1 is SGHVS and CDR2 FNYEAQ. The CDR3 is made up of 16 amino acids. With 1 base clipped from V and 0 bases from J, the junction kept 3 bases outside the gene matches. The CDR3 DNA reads TGTGCCAGCAGCTTAGAAGGGGGCGCCTCTGGAAACACCATATATTTT. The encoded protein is CASSLEGGASGNTIYF. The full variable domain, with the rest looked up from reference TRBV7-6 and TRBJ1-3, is GAGVSQSPRYKVTKRGQDVALRCDPISGHVSLYWYRQALGQGPEFLTYFNYEAQQDKSGLPNDRFSAERPEGSISTLTIQRTEQRDSAMYRCASSLEGGASGNTIYFGEGSWLTVV.

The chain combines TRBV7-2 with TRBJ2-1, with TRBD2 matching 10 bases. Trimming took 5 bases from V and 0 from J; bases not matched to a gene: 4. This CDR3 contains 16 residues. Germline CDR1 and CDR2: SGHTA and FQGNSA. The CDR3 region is CASSPGLADSYNEQFF. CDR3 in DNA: TGTGCCAGCAGCCCCGGACTAGCGGACTCCTACAATGAGCAGTTCTTC. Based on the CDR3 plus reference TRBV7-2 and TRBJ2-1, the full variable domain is GAGVSQSPSNKVTEKGKDVELRCDPISGHTALYWYRQSLGQGLEFLIYFQGNSAPDKSGLPSDRFSAERTGGSVSTLTIQRTQQEDSAVYLCASSPGLADSYNEQFFGPGTRLTVL.

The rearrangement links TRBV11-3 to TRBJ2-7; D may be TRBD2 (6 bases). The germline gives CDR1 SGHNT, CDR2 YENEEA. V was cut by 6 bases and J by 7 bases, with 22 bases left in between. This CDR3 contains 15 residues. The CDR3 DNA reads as TGTGCCAGCAGGCTAGACGTGGCGGGGTCAGGGGAGCAGTACTTC. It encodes CASRLDVAGSGEQYF.

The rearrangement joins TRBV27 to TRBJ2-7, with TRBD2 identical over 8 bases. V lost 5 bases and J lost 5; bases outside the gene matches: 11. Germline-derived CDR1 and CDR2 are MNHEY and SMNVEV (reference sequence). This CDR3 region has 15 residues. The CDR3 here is CASSLILAGYHEQYF. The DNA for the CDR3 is TGTGCCAGCAGTCTAATATTAGCGGGATATCACGAGCAGTACTTC.

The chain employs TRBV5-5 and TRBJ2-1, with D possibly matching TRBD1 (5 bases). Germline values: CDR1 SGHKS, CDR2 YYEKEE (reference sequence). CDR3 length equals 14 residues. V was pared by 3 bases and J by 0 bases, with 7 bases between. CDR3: CASSSTVSYNEQFF. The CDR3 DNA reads TGTGCCAGCAGCTCGACAGTCTCCTACAATGAGCAGTTCTTC.

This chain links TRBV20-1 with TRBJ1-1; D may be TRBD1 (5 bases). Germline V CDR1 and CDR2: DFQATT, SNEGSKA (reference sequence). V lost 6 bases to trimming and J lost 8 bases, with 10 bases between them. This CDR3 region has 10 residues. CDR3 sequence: CSALRTEAFF. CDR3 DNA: TGCAGTGCCTTACGGACAGAAGCTTTCTTT.

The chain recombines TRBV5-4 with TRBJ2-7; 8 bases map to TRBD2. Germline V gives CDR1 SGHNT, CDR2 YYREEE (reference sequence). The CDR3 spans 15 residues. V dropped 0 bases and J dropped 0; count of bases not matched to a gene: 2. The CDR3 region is CASSLGGGSSYEQYF. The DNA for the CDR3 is TGTGCCAGCAGCTTGGGCGGGGGGAGCTCCTACGAGCAGTACTTC.

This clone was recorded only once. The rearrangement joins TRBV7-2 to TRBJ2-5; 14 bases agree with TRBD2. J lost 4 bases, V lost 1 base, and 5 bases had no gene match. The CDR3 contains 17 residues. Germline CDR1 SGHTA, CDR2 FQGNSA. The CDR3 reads CASSLGLAGGRGETQYF. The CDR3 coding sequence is TGTGCCAGCAGCTTAGGACTAGCGGGGGGGAGAGGAGAGACCCAGTACTTC. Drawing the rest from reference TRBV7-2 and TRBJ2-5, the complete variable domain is GAGVSQSPSNKVTEKGKDVELRCDPISGHTALYWYRQSLGQGLEFLIYFQGNSAPDKSGLPSDRFSAERTGGSVSTLTIQRTQQEDSAVYLCASSLGLAGGRGETQYFGPGTRLLVL.

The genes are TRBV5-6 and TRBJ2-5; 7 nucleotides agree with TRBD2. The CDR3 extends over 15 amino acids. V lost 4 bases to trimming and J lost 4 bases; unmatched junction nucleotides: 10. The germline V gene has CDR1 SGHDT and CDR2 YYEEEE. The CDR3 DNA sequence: TGTGCCAGCAGCAACCCGGGGGGAGCGGGAGAGACCCAGTACTTC. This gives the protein CASSNPGGAGETQYF.

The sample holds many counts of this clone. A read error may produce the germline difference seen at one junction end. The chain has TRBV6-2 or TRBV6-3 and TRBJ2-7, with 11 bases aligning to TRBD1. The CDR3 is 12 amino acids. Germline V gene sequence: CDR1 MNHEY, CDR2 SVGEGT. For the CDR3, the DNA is TGTGCCAGCAGTCAACCGGGACAGGGGGGGAACTTC. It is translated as CASSQPGQGGNF.

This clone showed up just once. CDR3 bases: TGTGCCAGCAGCTTAAAGCCAGGGAACACTGAAGCTTTCTTT. Amino acids: CASSLKPGNTEAFF. The chain has TRBV7-3 and TRBJ1-1; D gene ambiguous. The germline V gene encodes CDR1 SGHTA and CDR2 FQGTGA. The CDR3 sequence is 14 residues long. V was cut by 1 base and J by 1 base, with 7 bases left in between.

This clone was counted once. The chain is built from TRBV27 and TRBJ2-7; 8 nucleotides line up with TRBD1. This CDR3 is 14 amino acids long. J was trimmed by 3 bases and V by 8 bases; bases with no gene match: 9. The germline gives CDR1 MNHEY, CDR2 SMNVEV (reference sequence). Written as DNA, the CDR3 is TGTGCCAGCGGCGGCAGGGGGCGTCTCTACGAGCAGTACTTC. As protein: CASGGRGRLYEQYF.

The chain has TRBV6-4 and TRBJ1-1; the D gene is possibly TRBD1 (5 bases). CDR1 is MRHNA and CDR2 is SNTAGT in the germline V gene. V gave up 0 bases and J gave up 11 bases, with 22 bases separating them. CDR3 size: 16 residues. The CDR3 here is CASSDSRGSGTSRAFF. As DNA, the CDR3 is TGTGCCAGCAGTGACTCGAGAGGGAGCGGGACCAGCCGGGCTTTCTTT.

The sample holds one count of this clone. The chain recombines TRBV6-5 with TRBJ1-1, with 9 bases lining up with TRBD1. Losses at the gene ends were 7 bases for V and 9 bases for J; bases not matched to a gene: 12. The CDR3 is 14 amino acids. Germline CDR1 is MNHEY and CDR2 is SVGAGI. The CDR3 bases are TGTGCCAGCACTATGGGACAGGGAGTTGGCCAAGCTTTCTTT. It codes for CASTMGQGVGQAFF.

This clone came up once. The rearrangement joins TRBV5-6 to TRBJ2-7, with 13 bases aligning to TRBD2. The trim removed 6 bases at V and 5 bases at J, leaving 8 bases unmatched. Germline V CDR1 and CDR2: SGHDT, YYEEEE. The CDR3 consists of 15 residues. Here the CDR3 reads CASTRRTSGSHEQYF. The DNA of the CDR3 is TGTGCCAGCACCCGTAGGACTAGCGGGAGCCACGAGCAGTACTTC.

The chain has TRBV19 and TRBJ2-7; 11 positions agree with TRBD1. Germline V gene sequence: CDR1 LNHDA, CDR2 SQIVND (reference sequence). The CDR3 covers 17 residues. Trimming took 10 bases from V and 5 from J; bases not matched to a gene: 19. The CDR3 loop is CATSTGTGGLRRHEQYF. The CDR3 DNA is TGTGCCACCTCAACCGGGACAGGGGGACTCCGGCGTCACGAGCAGTACTTC.

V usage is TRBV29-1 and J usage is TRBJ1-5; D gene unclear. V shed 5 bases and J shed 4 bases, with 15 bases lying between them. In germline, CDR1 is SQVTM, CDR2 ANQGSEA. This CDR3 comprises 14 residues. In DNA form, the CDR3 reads TGCAGCGTTCTACCGGGAGGGCCAAATCAGCCCCAGCATTTT. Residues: CSVLPGGPNQPQHF.